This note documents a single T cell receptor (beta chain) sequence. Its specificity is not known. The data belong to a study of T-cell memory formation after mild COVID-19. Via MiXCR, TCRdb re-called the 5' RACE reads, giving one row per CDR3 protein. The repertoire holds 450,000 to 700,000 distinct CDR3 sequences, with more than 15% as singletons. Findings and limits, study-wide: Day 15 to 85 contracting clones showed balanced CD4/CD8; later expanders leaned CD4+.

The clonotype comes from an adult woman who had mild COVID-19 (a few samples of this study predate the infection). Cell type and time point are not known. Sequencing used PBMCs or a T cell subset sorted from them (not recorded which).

As DNA, the CDR3 is TGTGCCAGCAGTGAACAAAACTCCTACGAGCAGTACTTC. It yields the protein CASSEQNSYEQYF. The rearrangement links TRBV25-1 to TRBJ2-7; D is unresolved. Germline V CDR1 and CDR2: MGHDK, SYGVNS. This CDR3 has 13 residues. V was shortened by 2 bases and J by 0 bases, with 5 bases between the two germline ends.